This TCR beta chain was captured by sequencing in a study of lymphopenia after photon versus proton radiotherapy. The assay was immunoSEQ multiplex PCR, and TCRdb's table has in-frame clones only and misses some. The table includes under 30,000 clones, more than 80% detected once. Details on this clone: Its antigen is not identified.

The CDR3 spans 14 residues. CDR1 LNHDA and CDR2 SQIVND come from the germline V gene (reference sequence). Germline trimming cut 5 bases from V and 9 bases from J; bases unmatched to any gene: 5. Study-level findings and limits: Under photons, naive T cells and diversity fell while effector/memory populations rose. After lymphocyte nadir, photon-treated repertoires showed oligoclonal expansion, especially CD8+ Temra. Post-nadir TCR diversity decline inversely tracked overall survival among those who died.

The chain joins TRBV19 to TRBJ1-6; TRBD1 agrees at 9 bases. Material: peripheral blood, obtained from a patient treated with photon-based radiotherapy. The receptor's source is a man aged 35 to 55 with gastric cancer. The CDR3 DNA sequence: TGTGCCAGTAGTCCCCGGGACAGGGCTTCACCCCTCCACTTT. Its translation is CASSPRDRASPLHF.